The 8 T cell receptor beta chains below come from one sample, sequenced in a study of T cell repertoires in cytomegalovirus infection. MiXCR, applied by TCRdb to the reads, yields one record per CDR3 protein. The sample carries 400,000 or so distinct CDR3 sequences, approximately 32% recorded once. Sequencing was carried out using PBMCs. The receptors were gathered from a human donor in good health (CMV status not recorded). Some clones in this sample may be carry-over from other donors' samples.

The chain employs TRBV6-2 or TRBV6-3 and TRBJ2-3; either TRBD1 or TRBD2 may fit D (6 bases each). CDR1 is MNHEY, CDR2 SVGEGT, per germline. This CDR3 contains 15 residues. The V and J ends lost 6 bases and 0 bases respectively, with 13 bases between them. CDR3 loop: CASRRRGGSTDTQYF. Here the CDR3 DNA reads TGTGCCAGCAGGCGTCGAGGGGGGAGCACAGATACGCAGTATTTT.

V is TRBV2 and J is TRBJ1-2, with a possible D match to TRBD1 (5 bases). Germline CDR1 and CDR2: SNHLY and FYNNEI. This CDR3 region has 14 residues. V lost 1 base to trimming and J lost 2 bases, with 8 bases between them. Written as DNA, the CDR3 is TGTGCCAGCAGTGAAGGTCAGGGAAACTATGGCTACACCTTC. It is translated as CASSEGQGNYGYTF.

This clonotype showed up just a few times. V gene TRBV24-1 combines with J gene TRBJ2-3; no definite D call. V was pared by 7 bases and J by 2 bases, with 9 bases between. Germline assignment: CDR1 KGHDR and CDR2 SFDVKD. This CDR3 comprises 13 residues. The CDR3 DNA follows: TGTGCCACCAGGGAGACAACCACAGATACGCAGTATTTT. It codes for CATRETTTDTQYF.

This clonotype was picked up many times. The rearrangement uses TRBV12-3 or TRBV12-4 and TRBJ1-5; no clear D gene. Trimming cost V 5 bases and J 0 bases, with 8 bases left between them. The CDR3 has 14 residues. The CDR3 loop is CASSTGLSNQPQHF. CDR3 DNA sequence: TGTGCCAGCAGTACCGGACTTAGCAATCAGCCCCAGCATTTT.

The rearrangement joins TRBV7-9 to TRBJ1-3; no firm D call. The germline CDR1 and CDR2 sequences are SEHNR and FQNEAQ (reference sequence). The V end lost 4 bases, the J end lost 0 bases, and 13 bases lay between the germline ends. The CDR3 has 16 amino acids. In DNA form, the CDR3 reads TGTGCCAGCAGCTCAACGGACCAGAGCTCTGGAAACACCATATATTTT. This sequence encodes CASSSTDQSSGNTIYF.

This clonotype was seen a few times. J is TRBJ1-6 and V is TRBV27, with a tentative D call TRBD1 (6 bases). Germline V gene lookup returns CDR1 MNHEY and CDR2 SMNVEV (reference sequence). V shed 3 bases and J shed 7 bases, with 16 bases lying between them. This CDR3 spans 16 amino acids. CDR3 in DNA: TGTGCCAGCAGTTTGCCCCCCGCAACAGGGAATTCACCCCTCCACTTT. As protein: CASSLPPATGNSPLHF.

With regard to this clonotype: A much larger clone lies one base from this, so it may be a read error. The chain is built from TRBV7-2 and TRBJ2-7; maybe TRBD1 (5 bases). The V end lost 1 base, the J end lost 5 bases, and 15 bases lay between the germline ends. Per germline, CDR1 SGHTA and CDR2 FQGNSA. There are 15 residues in the CDR3. CDR3: CASSLVGLQADEQYF. In DNA, the CDR3 is TGTGCCAGCAGCTTAGTAGGTTTACAGGCCGACGAGCAGTACTTC.

This sequence joins TRBV20-1 and TRBJ2-7; D may be TRBD1 (6 bases). The V end was cut by 2 bases, the J end by 3 bases, with 14 bases between. This CDR3 has 14 residues. Germline V gene lookup returns CDR1 DFQATT and CDR2 SNEGSKA (reference sequence). Written as DNA, the CDR3 is TGCAGTGCTAGATGGGCAGGGGCCATCTACGAGCAGTACTTC. This gives the protein CSARWAGAIYEQYF.